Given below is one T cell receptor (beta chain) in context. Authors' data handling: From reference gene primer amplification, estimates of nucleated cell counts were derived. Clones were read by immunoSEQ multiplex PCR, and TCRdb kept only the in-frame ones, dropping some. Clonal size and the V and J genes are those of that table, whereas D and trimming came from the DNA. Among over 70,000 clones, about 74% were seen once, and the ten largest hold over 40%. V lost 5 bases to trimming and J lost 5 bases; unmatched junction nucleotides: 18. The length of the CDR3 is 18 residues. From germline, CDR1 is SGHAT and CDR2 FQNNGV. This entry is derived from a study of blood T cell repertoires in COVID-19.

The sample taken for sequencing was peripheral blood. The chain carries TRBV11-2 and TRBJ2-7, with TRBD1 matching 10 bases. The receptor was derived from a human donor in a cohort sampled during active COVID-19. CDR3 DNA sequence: TGTGCCAGCAGCCGGACAACTCCTACGGGGACAGGGGCCCACGAGCAGTACTTC. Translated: CASSRTTPTGTGAHEQYF.